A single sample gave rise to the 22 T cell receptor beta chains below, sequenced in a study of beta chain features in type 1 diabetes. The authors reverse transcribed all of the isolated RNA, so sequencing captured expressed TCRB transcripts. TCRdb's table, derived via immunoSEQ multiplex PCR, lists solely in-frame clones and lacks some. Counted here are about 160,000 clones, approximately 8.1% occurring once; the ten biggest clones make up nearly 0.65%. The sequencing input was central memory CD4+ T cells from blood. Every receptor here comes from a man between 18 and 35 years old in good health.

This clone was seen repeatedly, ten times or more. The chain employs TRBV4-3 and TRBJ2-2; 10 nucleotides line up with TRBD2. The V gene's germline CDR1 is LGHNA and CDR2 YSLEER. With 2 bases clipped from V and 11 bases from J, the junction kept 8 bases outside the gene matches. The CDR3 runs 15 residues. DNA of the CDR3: TGCGCCAGCAGCCAAATAGCGGGGGGCCAAACCGAGCTGTTTTTT. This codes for CASSQIAGGQTELFF.

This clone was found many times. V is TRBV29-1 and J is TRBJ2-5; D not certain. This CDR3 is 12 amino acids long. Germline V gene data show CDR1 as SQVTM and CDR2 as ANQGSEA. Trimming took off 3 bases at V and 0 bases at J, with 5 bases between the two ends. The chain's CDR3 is CSVDPDQETQYF. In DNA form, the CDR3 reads TGCAGCGTTGACCCCGACCAAGAGACCCAGTACTTC.

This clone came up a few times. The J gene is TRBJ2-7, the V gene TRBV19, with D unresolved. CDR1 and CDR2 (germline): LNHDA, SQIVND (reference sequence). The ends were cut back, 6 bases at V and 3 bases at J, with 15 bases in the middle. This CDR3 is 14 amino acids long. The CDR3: CASSSFGRDYEQYF. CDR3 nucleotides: TGTGCCAGTAGCTCCTTTGGTAGAGACTACGAGCAGTACTTC.

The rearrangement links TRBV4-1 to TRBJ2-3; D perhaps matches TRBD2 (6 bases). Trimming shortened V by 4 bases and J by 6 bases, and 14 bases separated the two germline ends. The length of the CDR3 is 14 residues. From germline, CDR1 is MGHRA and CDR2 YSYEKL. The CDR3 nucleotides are TGCGCCAGCAGCCCGACGGGGGTGGGGGATACGCAGTATTTT. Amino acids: CASSPTGVGDTQYF.

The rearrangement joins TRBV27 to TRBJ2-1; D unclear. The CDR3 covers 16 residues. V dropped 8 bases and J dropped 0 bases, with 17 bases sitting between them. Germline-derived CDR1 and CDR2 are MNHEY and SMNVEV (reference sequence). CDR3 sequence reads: CASSGRWSSSYNEQFF. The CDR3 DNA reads TGTGCCAGCTCTGGTCGGTGGAGTAGCTCCTACAATGAGCAGTTCTTC.

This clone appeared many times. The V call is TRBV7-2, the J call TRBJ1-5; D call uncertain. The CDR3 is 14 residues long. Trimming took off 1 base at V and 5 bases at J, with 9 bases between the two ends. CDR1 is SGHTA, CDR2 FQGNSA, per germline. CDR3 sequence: CASSLDVQYQPQHF. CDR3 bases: TGTGCCAGCAGCTTAGATGTACAGTATCAGCCCCAGCATTTT.

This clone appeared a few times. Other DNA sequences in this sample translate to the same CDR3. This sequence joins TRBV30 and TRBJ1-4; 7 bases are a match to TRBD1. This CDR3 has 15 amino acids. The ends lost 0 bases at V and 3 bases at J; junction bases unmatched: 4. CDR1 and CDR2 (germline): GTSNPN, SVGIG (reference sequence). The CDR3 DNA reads TGTGCCTGGAGTGTTTGGGACAGAGCTAATGAAAAACTGTTTTTT. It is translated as CAWSVWDRANEKLFF.

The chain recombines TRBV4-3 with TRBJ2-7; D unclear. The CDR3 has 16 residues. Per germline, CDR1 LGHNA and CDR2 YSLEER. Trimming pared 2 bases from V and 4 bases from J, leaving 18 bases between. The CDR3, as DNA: TGCGCCAGCAGCCAACACGCCGCTCTTACGACTTACGAGCAGTACTTC. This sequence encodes CASSQHAALTTYEQYF.

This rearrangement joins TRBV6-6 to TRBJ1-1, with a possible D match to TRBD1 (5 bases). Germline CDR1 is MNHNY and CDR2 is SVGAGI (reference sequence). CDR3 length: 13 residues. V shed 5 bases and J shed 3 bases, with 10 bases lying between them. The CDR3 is CASSKDIYTEAFF. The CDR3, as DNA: TGTGCCAGCAGTAAGGACATATACACTGAAGCTTTCTTT.

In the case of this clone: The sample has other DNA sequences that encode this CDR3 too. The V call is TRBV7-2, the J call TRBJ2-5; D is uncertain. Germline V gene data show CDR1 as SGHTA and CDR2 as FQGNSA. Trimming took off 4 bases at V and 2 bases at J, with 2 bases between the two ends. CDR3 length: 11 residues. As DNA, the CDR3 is TGTGCCAGCAGCTCTCAAGAGACCCAGTACTTC. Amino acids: CASSSQETQYF.

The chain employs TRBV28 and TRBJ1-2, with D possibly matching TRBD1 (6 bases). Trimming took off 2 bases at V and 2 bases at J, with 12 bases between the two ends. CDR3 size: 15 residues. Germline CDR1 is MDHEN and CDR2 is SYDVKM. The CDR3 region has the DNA TGTGCCAGCAGTTTAATACAGGGTTGGAACTATGGCTACACCTTC. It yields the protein CASSLIQGWNYGYTF.

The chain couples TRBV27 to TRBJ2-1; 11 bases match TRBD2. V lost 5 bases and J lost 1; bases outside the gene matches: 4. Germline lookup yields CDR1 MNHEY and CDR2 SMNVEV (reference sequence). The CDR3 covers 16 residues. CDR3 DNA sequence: TGTGCCAGCAGTAGACGACTAGCGGGGTCCTACAATGAGCAGTTCTTC. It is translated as CASSRRLAGSYNEQFF.

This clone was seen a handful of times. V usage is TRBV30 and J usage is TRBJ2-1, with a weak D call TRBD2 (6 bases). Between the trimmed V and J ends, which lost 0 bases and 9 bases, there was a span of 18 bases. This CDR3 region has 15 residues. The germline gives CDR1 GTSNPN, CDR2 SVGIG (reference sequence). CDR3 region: CAWSVGGAGSVEQFF. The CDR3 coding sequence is TGTGCCTGGAGTGTGGGGGGTGCCGGCAGTGTTGAGCAGTTCTTC.

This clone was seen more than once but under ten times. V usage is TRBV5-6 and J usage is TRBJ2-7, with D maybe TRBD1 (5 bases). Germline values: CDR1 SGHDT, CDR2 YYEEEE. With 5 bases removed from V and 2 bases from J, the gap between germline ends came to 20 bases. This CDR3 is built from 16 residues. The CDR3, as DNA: TGTGCCAGCAGGCGAAGCCAGGGATTCAGGACCTACGAGCAGTACTTC. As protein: CASRRSQGFRTYEQYF.

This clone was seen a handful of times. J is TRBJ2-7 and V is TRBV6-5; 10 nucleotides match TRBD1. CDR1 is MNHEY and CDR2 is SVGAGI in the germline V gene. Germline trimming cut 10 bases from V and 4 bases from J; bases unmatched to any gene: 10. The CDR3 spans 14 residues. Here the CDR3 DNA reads TGTGCCAATACAGGCGACAGGGGGCTATACGAGCAGTACTTC. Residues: CANTGDRGLYEQYF.

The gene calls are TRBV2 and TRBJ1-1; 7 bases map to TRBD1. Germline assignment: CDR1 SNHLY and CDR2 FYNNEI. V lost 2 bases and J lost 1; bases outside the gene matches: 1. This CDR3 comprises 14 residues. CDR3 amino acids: CASSEQGGNTEAFF. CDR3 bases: TGTGCCAGCAGTGAACAGGGGGGGAACACTGAAGCTTTCTTT.

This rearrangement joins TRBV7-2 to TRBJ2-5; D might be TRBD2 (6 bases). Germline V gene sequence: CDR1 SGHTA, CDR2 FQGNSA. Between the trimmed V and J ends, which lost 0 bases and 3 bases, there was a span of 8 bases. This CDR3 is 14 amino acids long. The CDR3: CASSLAGGKETQYF. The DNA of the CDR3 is TGTGCCAGCAGCTTAGCGGGAGGAAAAGAGACCCAGTACTTC.

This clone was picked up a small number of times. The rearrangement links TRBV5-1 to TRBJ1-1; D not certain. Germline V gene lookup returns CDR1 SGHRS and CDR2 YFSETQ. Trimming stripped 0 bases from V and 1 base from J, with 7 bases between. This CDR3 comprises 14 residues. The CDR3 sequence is CASSLDRENTEAFF. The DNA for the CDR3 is TGCGCCAGCAGCTTGGACCGAGAGAACACTGAAGCTTTCTTT.

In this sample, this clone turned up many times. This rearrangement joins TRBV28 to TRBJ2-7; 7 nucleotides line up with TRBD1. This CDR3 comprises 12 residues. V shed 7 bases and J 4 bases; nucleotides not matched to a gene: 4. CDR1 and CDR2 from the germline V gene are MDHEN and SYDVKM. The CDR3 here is CASTDRVYEQYF. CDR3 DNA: TGTGCCAGCACCGACAGGGTGTACGAGCAGTACTTC.

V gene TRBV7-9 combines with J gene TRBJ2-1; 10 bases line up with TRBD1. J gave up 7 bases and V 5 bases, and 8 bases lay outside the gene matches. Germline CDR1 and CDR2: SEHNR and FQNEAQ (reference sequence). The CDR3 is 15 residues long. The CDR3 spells CASSGGGTGVNEQFF. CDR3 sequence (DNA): TGTGCCAGCAGCGGGGGGGGGACAGGGGTTAATGAGCAGTTCTTC.

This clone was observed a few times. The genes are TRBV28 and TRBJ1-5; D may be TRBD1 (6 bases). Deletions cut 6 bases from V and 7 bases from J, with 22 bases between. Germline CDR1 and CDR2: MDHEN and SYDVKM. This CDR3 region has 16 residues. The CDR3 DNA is TGTGCCAGCAGAACCAAGGCGGCAGGGGTAGGACAGCCCCAGCATTTT. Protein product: CASRTKAAGVGQPQHF. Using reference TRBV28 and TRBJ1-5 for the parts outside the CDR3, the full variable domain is DVKVTQSSRYLVKRTGEKVFLECVQDMDHENMFWYRQDPGLGLRLIYFSYDVKMKEKGDIPEGYSVSREKKERFSLILESASTNQTSMYLCASRTKAAGVGQPQHFGDGTRLSIL.

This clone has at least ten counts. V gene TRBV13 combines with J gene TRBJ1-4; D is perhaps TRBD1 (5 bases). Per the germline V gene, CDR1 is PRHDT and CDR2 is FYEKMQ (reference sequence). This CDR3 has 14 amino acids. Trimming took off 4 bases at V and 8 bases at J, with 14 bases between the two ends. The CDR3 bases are TGTGCCAGCAGCTCGCCGTCCCGGGGGGAAAAACTGTTTTTT. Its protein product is CASSSPSRGEKLFF.